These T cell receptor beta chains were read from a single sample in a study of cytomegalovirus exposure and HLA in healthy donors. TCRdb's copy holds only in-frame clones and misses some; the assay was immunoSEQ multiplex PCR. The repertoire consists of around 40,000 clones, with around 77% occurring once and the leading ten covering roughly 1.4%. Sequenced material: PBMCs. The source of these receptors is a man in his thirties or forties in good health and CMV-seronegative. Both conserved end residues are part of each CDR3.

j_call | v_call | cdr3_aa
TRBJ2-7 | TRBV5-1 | CASSPGTGFYYEQYF
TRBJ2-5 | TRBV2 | CASTPRTGVVETQYF
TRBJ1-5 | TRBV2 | CASSAGPPQPQHF
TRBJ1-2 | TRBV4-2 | CASSQDASNYGYTF
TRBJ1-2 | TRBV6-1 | CASSGTAAYGYTF
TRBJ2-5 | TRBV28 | CASSLWNSGSFTETQYF
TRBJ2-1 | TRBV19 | CASSSLTSGSVRNEQFF
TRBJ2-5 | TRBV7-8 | CASSLVGGVETQYF
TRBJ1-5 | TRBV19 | CASSIGDRGNQPQHF
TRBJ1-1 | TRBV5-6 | CASSLLSVNTEAFF
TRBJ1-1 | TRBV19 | CASGDRRLDTEAFF
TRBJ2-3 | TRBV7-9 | CASSLGLPTDTQYF
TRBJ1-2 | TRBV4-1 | CASSQEGQGLNNYGYTF
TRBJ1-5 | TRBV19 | CASNRRGGAQPQHF
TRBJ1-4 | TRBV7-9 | CSSSLATGGNEKLFF
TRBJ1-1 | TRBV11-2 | CASRSTGGGEAFF
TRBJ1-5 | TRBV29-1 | CSVAGQSNQPQHF
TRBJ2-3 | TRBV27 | CASSQGFWEADTQYF
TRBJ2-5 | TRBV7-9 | CASSHPTSGGQETQYF
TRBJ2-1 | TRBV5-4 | CASSLLAGEGNEQFF
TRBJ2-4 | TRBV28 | CASSLSAGGVKNIQYF
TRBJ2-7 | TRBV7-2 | CASSLGTSGTYEQYF
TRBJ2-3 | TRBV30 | CAWIRDPKQGSDTQYF
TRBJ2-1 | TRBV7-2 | CASSIVGTPGGNEQFF
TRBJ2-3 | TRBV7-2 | CASSLAGVASGDTQYF
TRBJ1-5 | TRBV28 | CASSVTDREDQPQHF
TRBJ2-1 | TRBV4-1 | CASSQVGQVNEQFF
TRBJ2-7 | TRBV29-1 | CSVGDNSYEQYF
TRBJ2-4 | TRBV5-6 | CASSLEGRGPAGDIQYF
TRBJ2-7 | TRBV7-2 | CASSLVTGGSYEQYF
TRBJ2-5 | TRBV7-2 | CASSSSETQYF
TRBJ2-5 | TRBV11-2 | CASSRGAEETQYF
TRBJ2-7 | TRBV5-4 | CASSLDRGQIHSYEQYF
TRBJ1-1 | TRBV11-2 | CASSRTGGDDTEAFF
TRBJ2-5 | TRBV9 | CASSPGGRGETQYF
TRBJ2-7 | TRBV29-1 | CSVEGGPRSYEQYF
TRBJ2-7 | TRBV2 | CASSVTGYEQYF
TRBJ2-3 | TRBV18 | CASSPGGSRDTQYF
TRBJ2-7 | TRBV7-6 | CASSSAGTGRPLLEQYF
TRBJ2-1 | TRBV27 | CATRILGLAGNNEQFF
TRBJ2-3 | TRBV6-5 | CASWDRRDTQYF
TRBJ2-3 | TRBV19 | CASRGLAGGEDTQYF
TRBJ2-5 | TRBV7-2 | CASSQWTSGRQETQYF
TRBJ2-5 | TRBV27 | CASSLFAGQETQYF
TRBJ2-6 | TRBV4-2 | CASSQDSPGNAGANVLTF
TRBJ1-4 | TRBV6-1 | CASRTGGSGNEKLFF
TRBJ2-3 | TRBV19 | CASRVTSATDTQYF